Listed below are T cell receptor beta chains from one sample, sequenced in a study of T cell repertoires in cytomegalovirus infection. TCRdb passed the reads through MiXCR, listing each CDR3 protein once. The data hold some 400,000 distinct CDR3 sequences, with approximately 30% observed a single time. Sequenced input: PBMCs. These receptors were obtained from a human donor in good health (CMV status not recorded). Some clones in this sample may be carry-over from other donors' samples. Both conserved end residues are part of each CDR3. D genes are given only for firm matches. Size tells how often a clone was seen (once, few, many) or the class of an expanded clone, and some rows leave it out.

D gene: -; V gene: TRBV5-1; clone size: few; J gene: TRBJ1-1; CDR3 protein: CASSSELHRNTEAFF; CDR3 DNA: TGCGCCAGCAGCTCCGAACTACATAGGAACACTGAAGCTTTCTTT
D gene: TRBD1; V gene: TRBV15; clone size: few; J gene: TRBJ1-1; CDR3 protein: CATSRDRVTEAFF; CDR3 DNA: TGTGCCACCAGCAGGGACAGGGTTACTGAAGCTTTCTTT
D gene: TRBD2; V gene: TRBV6-5; clone size: few; J gene: TRBJ2-7; CDR3 protein: CASSYSSGDPYEQYF; CDR3 DNA: TGTGCCAGCAGTTACTCCAGCGGGGACCCCTACGAGCAGTACTTC
D gene: -; V gene: TRBV7-6; clone size: many; J gene: TRBJ2-5; CDR3 protein: CASSSNNGAETQYF; CDR3 DNA: TGTGCCAGCAGCTCAAATAACGGGGCAGAGACCCAGTACTTC
D gene: TRBD2; V gene: TRBV6-2/TRBV6-3; clone size: few; J gene: TRBJ2-1; CDR3 protein: CASSSLAGIGNEQFF; CDR3 DNA: TGTGCCAGCAGCTCACTAGCGGGGATAGGCAATGAGCAGTTCTTC
D gene: TRBD1; V gene: TRBV7-2; clone size: many; J gene: TRBJ1-6; CDR3 protein: CASSYQQGAGYNSPLHF; CDR3 DNA: TGTGCCAGCAGTTATCAACAGGGGGCTGGGTATAATTCACCCCTCCACTTT
D gene: TRBD1; V gene: TRBV6-5; clone size: -; J gene: TRBJ2-7; CDR3 protein: CASTNEGQGTYEQYF; CDR3 DNA: TGTGCCAGCACCAACGAGGGACAGGGGACCTACGAGCAGTACTTC
D gene: TRBD1; V gene: TRBV6-2/TRBV6-3; clone size: -; J gene: TRBJ2-5; CDR3 protein: CASSYGNRGFRETQYF; CDR3 DNA: TGTGCCAGCAGTTACGGGAACAGGGGGTTCCGGGAGACCCAGTACTTC
D gene: -; V gene: TRBV6-1; clone size: -; J gene: TRBJ2-5; CDR3 protein: CASRETGYQETQYF; CDR3 DNA: TGTGCCAGCAGGGAAACAGGTTACCAAGAGACCCAGTACTTC
D gene: -; V gene: TRBV7-2; clone size: many; J gene: TRBJ2-2; CDR3 protein: CASSPAGALGNTGELFF; CDR3 DNA: TGTGCCAGCAGCCCCGCCGGGGCCCTGGGAAACACCGGGGAGCTGTTTTTT
D gene: TRBD1; V gene: TRBV5-3; clone size: -; J gene: TRBJ1-1; CDR3 protein: CASSLGGAGGLSEAFF; CDR3 DNA: TGTGCCAGCAGCCTAGGGGGCGCGGGTGGTTTGTCTGAAGCTTTCTTT
D gene: -; V gene: TRBV12-3/TRBV12-4; clone size: many; J gene: TRBJ1-1; CDR3 protein: CASSSNRATEAFF; CDR3 DNA: TGTGCCAGCAGTTCGAACCGGGCCACTGAAGCTTTCTTT
D gene: TRBD2; V gene: TRBV4-1; clone size: few; J gene: TRBJ2-7; CDR3 protein: CASSQVRTSGGREQYF; CDR3 DNA: TGCGCCAGCAGCCAAGTAAGAACTAGCGGGGGTCGTGAGCAGTACTTC
D gene: TRBD1; V gene: TRBV19; clone size: -; J gene: TRBJ1-2; CDR3 protein: CASSTATGGSYGYTF; CDR3 DNA: TGTGCCAGTAGTACCGCGACAGGGGGCAGCTATGGCTACACCTTC
D gene: -; V gene: TRBV6-2/TRBV6-3; clone size: -; J gene: TRBJ1-4; CDR3 protein: CASSNLGEKLFF; CDR3 DNA: TGTGCCAGCAGTAATCTGGGAGAAAAACTGTTTTTT
D gene: TRBD1; V gene: TRBV28; clone size: few; J gene: TRBJ1-5; CDR3 protein: CASSPSTGASNQPQHF; CDR3 DNA: TGTGCCAGCAGTCCATCGACAGGGGCGAGCAATCAGCCCCAGCATTTT
D gene: TRBD1; V gene: TRBV29-1; clone size: many; J gene: TRBJ1-1; CDR3 protein: CSALDRGMNTEAFF; CDR3 DNA: TGCAGCGCCCTAGACAGGGGTATGAACACTGAAGCTTTCTTT
D gene: -; V gene: TRBV4-3; clone size: once; J gene: TRBJ2-7; CDR3 protein: CASSQASSGGAYEQYF; CDR3 DNA: TGCGCCAGCAGCCAAGCGTCGTCAGGAGGAGCCTACGAGCAGTACTTC
D gene: TRBD2; V gene: TRBV28; clone size: -; J gene: TRBJ2-7; CDR3 protein: CASSLSGGGAYEQYF; CDR3 DNA: TGTGCCAGCAGTTTATCCGGCGGGGGGGCCTACGAGCAGTACTTC
D gene: TRBD1; V gene: TRBV7-9; clone size: many; J gene: TRBJ2-7; CDR3 protein: CASSHRDRGLYEQYF; CDR3 DNA: TGTGCCAGCAGCCACCGGGACAGGGGGCTCTACGAGCAGTACTTC
D gene: -; V gene: TRBV15; clone size: -; J gene: TRBJ1-2; CDR3 protein: CATSKDRNYGYTF; CDR3 DNA: TGTGCCACCAGCAAGGACAGAAACTATGGCTACACCTTC
D gene: TRBD1; V gene: TRBV7-3; clone size: many; J gene: TRBJ1-2; CDR3 protein: CASSTTGPKGYGYTF; CDR3 DNA: TGTGCCAGCAGCACGACAGGGCCGAAGGGCTATGGCTACACCTTC
D gene: -; V gene: TRBV12-3/TRBV12-4; clone size: few; J gene: TRBJ2-3; CDR3 protein: CASSQRPDTQYF; CDR3 DNA: TGTGCCAGCAGTCAGAGGCCAGATACGCAGTATTTT